This T cell receptor (beta chain) was captured by sequencing in a study of blood T cell repertoires in COVID-19. How the authors handled the data: For nucleated cells, counts were estimated from reference gene primer amplification. TCRdb keeps only in-frame clones here, not all; method: immunoSEQ multiplex PCR. V, J and clone size derive from that table, while D and trimming were established from the DNA sequence. Of around 250,000 clones in the sample, about four fifths were seen once. Per the germline V gene, CDR1 is MNHNS and CDR2 is SASEGT. V was pared by 1 base and J by 0 bases, with 7 bases between. The CDR3 is 15 amino acids.

The TCR comes from a man aged 45-60 years with active or convalescent COVID-19. The V call is TRBV6-1, the J call TRBJ1-5; D unclear. Sequencing was carried out using peripheral blood. The CDR3 DNA reads as TGTGCCAGCAGTGAAGTTGGGCTTAGCAATCAGCCCCAGCATTTT. Its translation: CASSEVGLSNQPQHF.